This entry lists 28 T cell receptor beta chains sequenced from one sample in a study of response to subunit inactivated influenza vaccine. TCRdb reprocessed the RT-PCR reads with MiXCR, giving one entry per CDR3 protein. Among 150,000 to 200,000 distinct CDR3 sequences, roughly 12% were seen once, and the ten largest hold approximately 30%. These data were likewise used in another study, on T cells expressing NK-cell markers. That paper adds: Template switching by 5'RACE with UMIs generated the TCR beta cDNA.

Sequenced here: CD8+ T cells sorted from PBMCs, sampled roughly 12 days after vaccination. Receptors originate from a man in his forties or fifties who received an inactivated influenza vaccine.

This clonotype was seen many times. The genes are TRBV6-1 and TRBJ2-3, with 11 bases lining up with TRBD2. Losses at the gene ends were 5 bases for V and 2 bases for J; bases not matched to a gene: 6. From germline, CDR1 is MNHNS and CDR2 SASEGT. This CDR3 spans 16 amino acids. The CDR3: CASSSLAGGLTDTQYF. DNA for the CDR3: TGTGCCAGCAGTAGTCTAGCGGGAGGTCTCACAGATACGCAGTATTTT.

The sample holds a few counts of this clonotype. V gene TRBV13 combines with J gene TRBJ1-6; no clear D. Trimming cost V 1 base and J 8 bases, with 9 bases left between them. Germline CDR1 and CDR2: PRHDT and FYEKMQ (reference sequence). CDR3 size: 14 residues. The CDR3 bases are TGTGCCAGCAGCTTAGAGGGCGGAGATTCACCCCTCCACTTT. The encoded protein is CASSLEGGDSPLHF.

In its sample, this clonotype was seen many times. The chain joins TRBV29-1 to TRBJ2-1, with D possibly TRBD2 on 7 matching bases. CDR3 length: 14 amino acids. Germline CDR1 SQVTM, CDR2 ANQGSEA. V lost 4 bases, J lost 7 bases, and 17 bases lay in between. This CDR3 is CSVVGGLPGNEQFF. In nucleotides, the CDR3 is TGCAGCGTTGTCGGGGGGCTCCCAGGGAATGAGCAGTTCTTC.

This clonotype was found many times. The J gene is TRBJ1-2, the V gene TRBV10-3; D is perhaps TRBD1 (5 bases). The CDR3 is made up of 14 amino acids. The V end was cut by 4 bases, the J end by 5 bases, with 14 bases between. CDR1 is ENHRY and CDR2 is SYGVKD in the germline V gene. CDR3 in amino acids: CAISAGTAIYGYTF. For the CDR3, the DNA is TGTGCCATCAGTGCTGGGACCGCTATTTATGGCTACACCTTC.

In this sample, this clonotype turned up a few times. This sequence joins TRBV4-1 and TRBJ2-3; TRBD2 agrees at 7 bases. J was trimmed by 2 bases and V by 1 base; bases with no gene match: 9. There are 17 residues in the CDR3. From germline, CDR1 is MGHRA and CDR2 YSYEKL. The CDR3, as DNA: TGCGCCAGCAGCCAAGTTCTTCTAGCGGAGCTCACAGATACGCAGTATTTT. Protein product: CASSQVLLAELTDTQYF.

The V and J genes are TRBV15 and TRBJ2-1, with D perhaps matching TRBD1 (6 bases). This CDR3 is built from 13 residues. Per the germline V gene, CDR1 is LNHNV and CDR2 is YYDKDF (reference sequence). Between the trimmed V and J ends, which lost 2 bases and 8 bases, there was a span of 10 bases. CDR3 amino acids: CATSRTGFHEQFF. CDR3 DNA: TGTGCCACCAGCAGAACAGGGTTCCATGAGCAGTTCTTC.

A word on this clonotype: Given the absence of the conserved phenylalanine or tryptophan at the CDR3 end, a read error is likely. The chain recombines TRBV5-6 with TRBJ2-1; D unclear. Germline CDR1 SGHDT, CDR2 YYEEEE. Trimming left V 8 bases short and J 0 bases short, with 12 bases between. This CDR3 region has 14 residues. CDR3 sequence reads: CASRKMSSYNEQFL. The CDR3, as DNA: TGTGCCAGTAGAAAAATGAGCTCCTACAATGAGCAGTTCTTG.

This clonotype was observed a few times. The rearrangement uses TRBV28 and TRBJ2-5, with a weak D call TRBD1 (5 bases). The V end was cut by 5 bases, the J end by 7 bases, with 17 bases between. The CDR3 has 14 amino acids. Germline values: CDR1 MDHEN, CDR2 SYDVKM. The CDR3 DNA reads TGTGCCAGCAGTCCTACACCCCCTGACAGGACCCAGTACTTC. Protein product: CASSPTPPDRTQYF.

This sequence joins TRBV10-1 and TRBJ2-3, with D perhaps matching TRBD1 (6 bases). The CDR3 loop spans 11 amino acids. Per germline, CDR1 WNHNN and CDR2 SYGVQD (reference sequence). The V end was cut by 3 bases, the J end by 11 bases, with 9 bases between. This chain's CDR3 is CASSDTGQQYF. The CDR3, as DNA: TGCGCCAGCAGTGATACGGGACAGCAGTATTTT.

CDR3 protein: CSARNRPSYEQYF. CDR3 DNA sequence: TGCAGTGCTAGAAATAGACCCTCCTACGAGCAGTACTTC. The V and J genes are TRBV20-1 and TRBJ2-7, with D unclear. Per the germline V gene, CDR1 is DFQATT and CDR2 is SNEGSKA (reference sequence). This CDR3 contains 13 residues. V was cut by 2 bases and J by 0 bases, with 8 bases left in between.

Ten or more counts support this clonotype. V is TRBV29-1 and J is TRBJ2-7, with D tentatively TRBD1 or TRBD2 (5 bases each). This CDR3 is built from 12 residues. V was trimmed by 5 bases and J by 0 bases, leaving 8 bases between them. Germline V gene data show CDR1 as SQVTM and CDR2 as ANQGSEA. Here the CDR3 DNA reads TGCAGCGTTTCGGGGCCCTCCTACGAGCAGTACTTC. Its translation: CSVSGPSYEQYF.

A few counts support this clonotype. V and J are TRBV10-3 and TRBJ1-1; no clear D. This CDR3 has 15 amino acids. The V gene's germline CDR1 is ENHRY and CDR2 SYGVKD. Trimming left V 0 bases short and J 10 bases short, with 18 bases between. In DNA, the CDR3 is TGTGCCATCAGTGAGTCGGAAACGGTCCTGCTAAGAGCTTTCTTT. Its protein is CAISESETVLLRAFF.

This clonotype was seen more than once but under ten times. The J gene is TRBJ2-7, the V gene TRBV6-1; D is unclear. The CDR3 sequence is 14 residues long. Trimming took 4 bases from V and 2 from J, leaving 12 bases between them. The germline V gene encodes CDR1 MNHNS and CDR2 SASEGT. The CDR3: CASSGHGFPYEQYF. The CDR3 nucleotides read TGTGCCAGCAGTGGACACGGGTTCCCCTACGAGCAGTACTTC.

The chain uses TRBV9 and TRBJ1-6; weak D call: TRBD1 (5 bases). The germline V and J ends were trimmed by 4 bases and 15 bases, with 20 bases remaining between them. Germline V gene sequence: CDR1 SGDLS, CDR2 YYNGEE. This CDR3 is 14 amino acids long. CDR3 nucleotide sequence: TGTGCCAGCAGCCCAGAAGACAGCCTGGGTATCCTCCACTTT. Protein sequence: CASSPEDSLGILHF.

This clonotype has at least ten counts. The CDR3 loop is CASRPGTRQETQYF. The CDR3, as DNA: TGTGCCAGCAGACCCGGGACAAGGCAAGAGACCCAGTACTTC. The chain employs TRBV7-9 and TRBJ2-5; D may be TRBD1 (6 bases). Germline loops: CDR1 SEHNR, CDR2 FQNEAQ (reference sequence). V lost 6 bases, J lost 2 bases, and 13 bases lay in between. The CDR3 is 14 amino acids.

Note on this clonotype: A much more abundant neighbour one base away suggests this may be a read error. The J gene is TRBJ2-7, the V gene TRBV6-1; 7 bases fit TRBD1. Germline V gene data show CDR1 as MNHNS and CDR2 as SASEGT. Losses at the gene ends were 6 bases for V and 5 bases for J; bases not matched to a gene: 22. This CDR3 comprises 18 residues. The CDR3 is CASSPVDLDRVPVHEQYF. The CDR3 DNA reads as TGTGCCAGCAGCCCCGTAGATTTAGACAGGGTGCCTGTCCACGAGCAGTACTTC.

This clonotype was observed many times. This chain links TRBV7-2 with TRBJ2-7, with TRBD1 identical over 8 bases. Looked up from germline, CDR1 is SGHTA and CDR2 is FQGNSA. Germline trimming cut 5 bases from V and 5 bases from J; bases unmatched to any gene: 8. This CDR3 comprises 14 residues. CDR3 sequence reads: CASSLGQGLDEQYF. The CDR3 DNA sequence: TGTGCCAGCAGCCTCGGACAGGGTCTTGACGAGCAGTACTTC.

The CDR3 region has the DNA TGTGCCACCAGCGTCCGAGGACAGATAAGCCAAGAGACCCAGTACTTC. Its translation: CATSVRGQISQETQYF. The V call is TRBV15, the J call TRBJ2-5; a possible D gene is TRBD1 (6 bases). From germline, CDR1 is LNHNV and CDR2 YYDKDF (reference sequence). The ends were cut back, 5 bases at V and 1 base at J, with 17 bases in the middle. This CDR3 is 16 amino acids long.

The sample holds many counts of this clonotype. The chain links TRBV5-1 to TRBJ2-1; no reliable D call. CDR1 is SGHRS and CDR2 is YFSETQ in the germline V gene. The CDR3 spans 18 residues. V was clipped by 4 bases and J by 4 bases, with 24 bases between them. CDR3 region: CASSTHGIAAPSYNEQFF. CDR3 bases: TGCGCCAGCAGCACCCATGGAATTGCAGCTCCGAGTTACAATGAGCAGTTCTTC.

This clonotype was found a few times. This rearrangement joins TRBV7-2 to TRBJ1-3; no clear D. V lost 2 bases and J 3 bases, leaving 11 bases between the germline ends. From germline, CDR1 is SGHTA and CDR2 FQGNSA. There are 15 residues in the CDR3. CDR3 sequence: CASSLHQGFGNTIYF. The CDR3 DNA is TGTGCCAGCAGCTTACACCAAGGTTTTGGAAACACCATATATTTT.

This clonotype was seen more than once but under ten times. The rearrangement links TRBV10-3 to TRBJ2-5; D may be TRBD1 (6 bases). Trimming shortened V by 11 bases and J by 1 base, and 17 bases separated the two germline ends. The germline V gene has CDR1 ENHRY and CDR2 SYGVKD. The CDR3 loop spans 14 amino acids. The CDR3 reads CAARGPGSQETQYF. The DNA of the CDR3 is TGTGCCGCCAGGGGTCCCGGGTCCCAAGAGACCCAGTACTTC.

This clonotype has ten or more counts. The rearrangement uses TRBV12-3 or TRBV12-4 and TRBJ2-1; D may correspond to TRBD1 or TRBD2 (5 bases each). V was pared by 7 bases and J by 2 bases, with 18 bases between. This CDR3 contains 16 residues. CDR3 region: CASTPMGVVPYNEQFF. CDR3 sequence (DNA): TGTGCCAGCACTCCGATGGGGGTGGTTCCCTACAATGAGCAGTTCTTC.

A few counts support this clonotype. The V and J genes are TRBV27 and TRBJ2-5; D is undetermined. Between the trimmed V and J ends, which lost 6 bases and 1 base, there was a span of 9 bases. Germline loops: CDR1 MNHEY, CDR2 SMNVEV (reference sequence). This CDR3 has 13 amino acids. As DNA, the CDR3 is TGTGCCAGCAGATTCACAATCCAAGAGACCCAGTACTTC. Its protein is CASRFTIQETQYF.

The V call is TRBV2, the J call TRBJ2-1; the match to TRBD2 covers 10 bases. The germline CDR1 and CDR2 sequences are SNHLY and FYNNEI. The ends lost 5 bases at V and 2 bases at J; junction bases unmatched: 3. The CDR3 loop spans 15 amino acids. The CDR3 is CASSLAGVAYNEQFF. Here the CDR3 DNA reads TGTGCCAGCAGTCTAGCGGGAGTGGCCTACAATGAGCAGTTCTTC.

This clonotype was seen many times. This sequence joins TRBV11-2 and TRBJ2-5, with 8 bases identical to TRBD1. Trimming removed 5 bases from V and 5 bases from J; junction bases left unmatched: 4. The CDR3 consists of 13 residues. Germline CDR1 SGHAT, CDR2 FQNNGV. The CDR3 coding sequence is TGTGCCAGCAGCATGACAGGGGATGAGACCCAGTACTTC. Translating it yields CASSMTGDETQYF.

This clonotype appeared a few times. V usage is TRBV4-3 and J usage is TRBJ2-7; 11 bases align to TRBD1. This CDR3 has 15 residues. V dropped 3 bases and J dropped 5; count of bases not matched to a gene: 6. Germline V gene lookup returns CDR1 LGHNA and CDR2 YSLEER. CDR3 in amino acids: CASSHLGQGVNEQYF. CDR3 coding DNA: TGCGCCAGCAGCCACTTGGGACAGGGGGTGAACGAGCAGTACTTC.

This clonotype has at least ten counts. The chain recombines TRBV5-1 with TRBJ2-5; D is undetermined. V was cut by 4 bases and J by 0 bases, with 7 bases left in between. There are 13 residues in the CDR3. Germline V gene data show CDR1 as SGHRS and CDR2 as YFSETQ. The CDR3 sequence: CASSPEDQETQYF. DNA for the CDR3: TGCGCCAGCAGCCCCGAGGACCAAGAGACCCAGTACTTC.

This chain joins TRBV11-2 and TRBJ2-3; D is possibly TRBD2 (6 bases). The CDR3 totals 14 residues. Germline V gene sequence: CDR1 SGHAT, CDR2 FQNNGV. V lost 6 bases to trimming and J lost 5 bases, with 15 bases between them. The CDR3: CASRDYDGRDTQYF. The DNA of the CDR3 is TGTGCCAGCAGGGACTATGACGGGAGAGATACGCAGTATTTT. Drawing the rest from reference TRBV11-2 and TRBJ2-3, the complete variable domain is EAGVAQSPRYKIIEKRQSVAFWCNPISGHATLYWYQQILGQGPKLLIQFQNNGVVDDSQLPKDRFSAERLKGVDSTLKIQPAKLEDSAVYLCASRDYDGRDTQYFGPGTRLTVL.